This is a list of T cell receptor beta chains from one sample in a study of T cell responses to AZD1222 COVID-19 vaccine. The data were produced by immunoSEQ multiplex PCR, yet TCRdb's version contains in-frame clones alone and is incomplete. Here the sample spans 100,000 to 150,000 clones, 70% to 90% being singletons. Material: peripheral blood, obtained on day 0 of AZD1222 vaccination. The receptors were sampled from an adult in good health. Both conserved end residues are part of each CDR3. Fields, in order: CDR3 DNA, CDR3 protein, V gene, clone size, J gene, D gene. A D gene is named only where the DNA matches it firmly. Clone size, where shown, is once, few, many, or a class for clones that have expanded.

DNA: TGTGCCAGCAGCCAAGGATTCGGACAGCGGAACCACGAGCAGTACTTC
CDR3: CASSQGFGQRNHEQYF
V: TRBV14
size: .
J: TRBJ2-7
D: .

DNA: TGTGCCAGCAGGAGTAGACAGGGGGGAAAAACTAATGAAAAACTGTTTTTT
CDR3: CASRSRQGGKTNEKLFF
V: TRBV2
size: .
J: TRBJ1-4
D: TRBD1

DNA: TGCGCCAGCAGCTACAACCGGGGGGGCGATACGCAGTATTTT
CDR3: CASSYNRGGDTQYF
V: TRBV5-1
size: .
J: TRBJ2-3
D: TRBD2

DNA: TGTGCCAGCAGCAATCTCGGCCTCAGCACCTACGAGCAGTACTTC
CDR3: CASSNLGLSTYEQYF
V: TRBV11-1
size: few
J: TRBJ2-7
D: .

DNA: TGTGCCAGCAAAGGCGGGGGCTCAGATACGCAGTATTTT
CDR3: CASKGGGSDTQYF
V: TRBV6-5
size: .
J: TRBJ2-3
D: .

DNA: TGTGCCAGCAGCTCCCGGGACAGAGGAAACACCATATATTTT
CDR3: CASSSRDRGNTIYF
V: TRBV6-5
size: once
J: TRBJ1-3
D: TRBD1

DNA: TGTGCTAGCAGCCCAAAAGGGGGCAGATCTCACTATGGCTACACCTTC
CDR3: CASSPKGGRSHYGYTF
V: TRBV7-7
size: .
J: TRBJ1-2
D: TRBD1

DNA: TGTGCCAGCAGTTACTTCCGGGGCACAAGCAATGAGCAGTTCTTC
CDR3: CASSYFRGTSNEQFF
V: TRBV6-5
size: .
J: TRBJ2-1
D: .

DNA: TGTGCCAGCAGTTTACTGGGGGGCCCCGGATACGAGCAGTACTTC
CDR3: CASSLLGGPGYEQYF
V: TRBV6-5
size: .
J: TRBJ2-7
D: .

DNA: TGTGCCAGCAGCCCAGCGGCAGCCTACGAGCAGTACTTC
CDR3: CASSPAAAYEQYF
V: TRBV12-3/TRBV12-4
size: .
J: TRBJ2-7
D: .